Below, 5 T cell receptor beta chains from the same sample are listed, as sequenced in a study of blood T cell repertoires in COVID-19. Method: immunoSEQ multiplex PCR; TCRdb's copy keeps in-frame clones and lacks some. The sample shows about 190,000 clones, around 86% of them seen only once. The sequencing sample was made of peripheral blood. All receptors derive from a woman aged 40 to 50 with acute or convalescent COVID-19.

The chain joins TRBV5-1 to TRBJ2-7; TRBD2 agrees at 7 bases. Trimming took 3 bases from V and 7 from J; bases not matched to a gene: 13. The V gene's germline CDR1 is SGHRS and CDR2 YFSETQ. The length of the CDR3 is 15 residues. The CDR3 is CASSWGEAGLREQYF. The CDR3 DNA reads TGCGCCAGCAGCTGGGGGGAAGCGGGGTTGAGGGAGCAGTACTTC.

The chain combines TRBV27 with TRBJ1-2; 7 bases fit TRBD1. Germline V gene data show CDR1 as MNHEY and CDR2 as SMNVEV (reference sequence). V shed 5 bases and J 1 base; nucleotides not matched to a gene: 16. The CDR3 covers 18 residues. The CDR3 DNA reads TGTGCCAGCAGTACTTCTCCCTTCGACAGGGACCTTAACTATGGCTACACCTTC. Its protein product is CASSTSPFDRDLNYGYTF.

V gene TRBV5-1 combines with J gene TRBJ2-7; 7 nucleotides match TRBD1. V lost 3 bases to trimming and J lost 7 bases; unmatched junction nucleotides: 13. CDR1 SGHRS and CDR2 YFSETQ come from the germline V gene. The CDR3 has 15 residues. CDR3 sequence (DNA): TGCGCCAGCAGCTGGGCCCCCGGACAGGTCGGGGAGCAGTACTTC. It translates to CASSWAPGQVGEQYF.

The V call is TRBV9, the J call TRBJ2-7; 9 nucleotides line up with TRBD2. The V gene's germline CDR1 is SGDLS and CDR2 YYNGEE. The CDR3 contains 15 residues. V lost 5 bases and J lost 4; bases outside the gene matches: 10. The CDR3 DNA reads as TGTGCCAGCAGTGAGCACGGGACTAGCTTTTACGAGCAGTACTTC. This gives the protein CASSEHGTSFYEQYF.

The V and J genes are TRBV5-5 and TRBJ1-5; a weak D match, TRBD1 (5 bases). V lost 4 bases to trimming and J lost 5 bases, with 13 bases between them. The CDR3 is made up of 14 amino acids. Germline V gene sequence: CDR1 SGHKS, CDR2 YYEKEE (reference sequence). CDR3 DNA: TGTGCCAGCAGCCCCGGTTGGGGGGATCAGCCCCAGCATTTT. Protein sequence: CASSPGWGDQPQHF. Based on the CDR3 plus reference TRBV5-5 and TRBJ1-5, the full variable domain is DAGVTQSPTHLIKTRGQQVTLRCSPISGHKSVSWYQQVLGQGPQFIFQYYEKEERGRGNFPDRFSARQFPNYSSELNVNALLLGDSALYLCASSPGWGDQPQHFGDGTRLSIL.